This entry is about one TCR beta chain. V was clipped by 7 bases and J by 10 bases, with 16 bases between them. Germline V gives CDR1 DFQATT, CDR2 SNEGSKA (reference sequence). CDR3 length: 11 amino acids. The sample originates from a study of blood T cell repertoires in COVID-19. Study context: From T cells, B-cell-depleted T cells, or PBMCs came the material, which was cDNA or gDNA.

TCRdb's table, derived via immunoSEQ multiplex PCR, lists solely in-frame clones and lacks some. The table has under 100,000 clones, 90% seen once; the top ten hold around 5.1%. The clonotype originates from a man over 45 with acute or convalescent COVID-19. V is TRBV20-1 and J is TRBJ1-2; D uncertain. Sequenced input: peripheral blood. CDR3 coding DNA: TGCAGTGTTGGGAGGGTTGGGGACTACACCTTC. This sequence encodes CSVGRVGDYTF.